This TCR beta chain comes out of a study of CD8+CD57+ T cells in acquired aplastic anemia. Study-wide background: Yields of DNA that came from sorted CD4+ and CD8+ cells averaged roughly 3.3 ug.

Broader study findings: Comparison of patients with controls identified around 30 shared CD8+ CDR3 sequences. Patient and control CD8+ Simpson's diversity was not significantly different.

TCR beta VDJ and CDR3 profiles were obtained from a genomic DNA template. Each CDR3 protein gets one entry after TCRdb re-called the reads with MiXCR. The table has 150,000 to 200,000 distinct CDR3 sequences, less than 65% seen once. As concerns this clonotype: Antigen specificity is unknown.

The receptor was isolated from a human donor with severe aplastic anemia or a healthy control (not recorded which). Specimen: sorted CD4+, CD8+, or CD8+CD57+ T cells (not recorded which) from PBMCs.

CDR3 sequence: CASSSDSGTGAYEQYF. The CDR3 coding sequence is TGTGCCAGCAGCTCAGATTCCGGGACAGGGGCCTACGAGCAGTACTTC. The chain joins TRBV7-6 to TRBJ2-7; 10 nucleotides align to TRBD1. V lost 4 bases to trimming and J lost 2 bases; unmatched junction nucleotides: 8. Germline CDR1 and CDR2: SGHVS and FNYEAQ. CDR3 length: 16 amino acids. Drawing the rest from reference TRBV7-6 and TRBJ2-7, the complete variable domain is GAGVSQSPRYKVTKRGQDVALRCDPISGHVSLYWYRQALGQGPEFLTYFNYEAQQDKSGLPNDRFSAERPEGSISTLTIQRTEQRDSAMYRCASSSDSGTGAYEQYFGPGTRLTVT.